The 7 T cell receptor beta chains below all came from one sample that was sequenced in a study of T cells in women clearing cervical HPV infection. Libraries were prepared by immunoSEQ multiplex PCR; TCRdb keeps only in-frame clonotypes and omits some of them. The sample has about 23,000 clones; the top ten hold roughly 25%. The sample taken for sequencing was blood buffy coat. All receptors come from a woman between 18 and 75 years old with a cervical HPV16 infection that either progressed to CIN3+ or cleared (not recorded which).

Note on this clone: The CDR3 is cut off 3 residues early in the read; its end comes from the germline J gene. The chain links TRBV2 to TRBJ2-2, with 8 bases matching TRBD2. The V gene's germline CDR1 is SNHLY and CDR2 FYNNEI. Germline trimming cut 11 bases from V and 2 bases from J; bases unmatched to any gene: 4. The CDR3 spans 13 residues. The sequenced CDR3 bases are TGTGCCCCGGGAGGGGGAAACACCGGGGAG. Its translation is CAPGGGNTGE. In full, the CDR3 reads CAPGGGNTGELFF.

Notes on this clone: The CDR3 goes on 3 residues after the read ends, and that part is filled in from the germline J gene. The chain carries TRBV19 and TRBJ1-1; D is unresolved. Trimming left V 3 bases short and J 3 bases short, with 11 bases between. Germline V gene data show CDR1 as LNHDA and CDR2 as SQIVND (reference sequence). The CDR3 loop spans 14 amino acids. CDR3 bases read: TGTGCCAGTAGTATCTCAAACCGGGACACTGAA. It encodes CASSISNRDTE. The whole CDR3 is CASSISNRDTEAFF.

About this clone itself: The read ends 3 residues early relative to the CDR3; the germline J gene fills the gap. The chain links TRBV20-1 to TRBJ2-7; perhaps TRBD2 as D (6 bases). The V and J ends lost 1 base and 3 bases respectively, with 19 bases between them. Germline V gene lookup returns CDR1 DFQATT and CDR2 SNEGSKA (reference sequence). The CDR3 consists of 16 residues. The CDR3 sequence: CSARAPGGAKNYEQYF. Partial CDR3 DNA: TGCAGTGCTAGAGCCCCGGGCGGGGCTAAGAACTACGAG.

Comment on this clone: The observed sequence ends 3 residues before the CDR3 terminus, with the missing tail filled in from the germline J gene. The chain employs TRBV19 and TRBJ1-4, with 10 bases identical to TRBD1. Germline assignment: CDR1 LNHDA and CDR2 SQIVND (reference sequence). The CDR3 consists of 17 residues. This CDR3 is CASSIGVGTGDISPLFF. The sequenced part of the CDR3 DNA is TGTGCCAGTAGTATAGGCGTCGGGACAGGGGATATATCACCA.

A note on this clone: The CDR3 end lies 3 residues beyond the end of the read and is filled in from the germline J gene. This chain links TRBV2 with TRBJ1-2; 9 bases align to TRBD1. V was pared by 2 bases and J by 6 bases, with 4 bases of the junction left unmatched. CDR1 SNHLY and CDR2 FYNNEI come from the germline V gene. This CDR3 comprises 14 residues. The CDR3: CASSELGDRDGYTF. Partial CDR3 DNA: TGTGCCAGCAGTGAATTGGGGGACAGGGATGGC.

Details on this clone: The CDR3 end is not reached by the read, which stops 3 residues before it; the germline J gene fills it in. The V and J genes are TRBV13 and TRBJ2-7; 9 bases are shared with TRBD1. Germline lookup yields CDR1 PRHDT and CDR2 FYEKMQ (reference sequence). The CDR3 contains 16 residues. V gave up 3 bases and J gave up 2 bases; unmatched junction bases: 8. The CDR3 DNA, read in part, is TGTGCCAGCAGCTTCTCGGGACAGGGTGGAACCTACGAG. It yields the protein CASSFSGQGGTYE. The whole CDR3 reads CASSFSGQGGTYEQYF.

A note on this clone: The CDR3 extends 3 residues past the end of the read, so its final part is completed from the germline J gene. V gene TRBV5-4 combines with J gene TRBJ2-7, with TRBD1 identical over 8 bases. The CDR3 spans 16 residues. The V gene end was trimmed by 0 bases and the J gene end by 6 bases; junction bases not matched to a gene: 11. Germline V gene sequence: CDR1 SGHNT, CDR2 YYREEE (reference sequence). The sequenced CDR3 bases are TGTGCCAGCAGCTTGGACGTGGGACAGGTCGTGGGCGAG. Its translation is CASSLDVGQVVGE. The CDR3 in full is CASSLDVGQVVGEQYF.